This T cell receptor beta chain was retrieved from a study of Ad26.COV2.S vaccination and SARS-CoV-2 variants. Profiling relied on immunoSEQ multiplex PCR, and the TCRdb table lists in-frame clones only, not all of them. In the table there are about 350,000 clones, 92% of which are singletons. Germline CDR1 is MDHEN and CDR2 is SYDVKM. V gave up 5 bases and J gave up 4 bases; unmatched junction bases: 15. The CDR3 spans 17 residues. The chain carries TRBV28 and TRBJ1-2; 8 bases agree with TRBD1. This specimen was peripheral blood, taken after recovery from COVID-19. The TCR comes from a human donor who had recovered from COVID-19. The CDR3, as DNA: TGTGCCAGCAGTCCGCTGGGTCGGCAGGGGGCGGGCTATGGCTACACCTTC. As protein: CASSPLGRQGAGYGYTF.